Listed below are T cell receptor beta chains from one sample, sequenced in a study of radiotherapy plus CTLA-4 blockade in lung cancer. The table came from immunoSEQ multiplex PCR; TCRdb's copy has only in-frame clones and leaves some out. The sample lists about 64,000 clones, around 68% occurring once. This sample comprised peripheral blood, obtained from a patient treated with radiotherapy plus ipilimumab. The receptors stem from a human donor with non-small cell lung cancer whose response to radiotherapy plus ipilimumab could not be evaluated. CDR3s include the opening cysteine and the closing phenylalanine or tryptophan. Fields, in order: J gene, V gene, D gene, clone size, CDR3 protein, CDR3 DNA. A D gene is named only where the DNA matches it firmly. The size of a clone is reported for some rows only, either as once, few or many, or as a class for expanded clones.

>TRBJ1-1|TRBV13|.|.
CASSLGGQGNTEAFF
TGTGCCAGCAGCTTGGGGGGGCAGGGGAACACTGAAGCTTTCTTT
>TRBJ2-7|TRBV19|TRBD1|.
CASSIRPWGQVGREQYF
TGTGCCAGTAGTATAAGACCTTGGGGACAGGTGGGACGGGAGCAGTACTTC
>TRBJ2-7|TRBV6-5|.|few
CASSYADPYEQYF
TGTGCCAGCAGTTACGCGGATCCCTACGAGCAGTACTTC
>TRBJ1-5|TRBV27|TRBD1|.
CASSLFRGLDQPQHF
TGTGCCAGCAGTTTATTCAGGGGGCTCGATCAGCCCCAGCATTTT
>TRBJ2-1|TRBV5-1|.|.
CASSSGAGRGNEQFF
TGCGCCAGCAGCTCCGGGGCGGGCCGGGGGAATGAGCAGTTCTTC
>TRBJ2-3|TRBV13|TRBD2|.
CASRHRSGRVTDTQYF
TGTGCCAGCAGACACCGTAGCGGGAGGGTCACAGATACGCAGTATTTT
>TRBJ2-1|TRBV10-2|.|.
CASTPVVSRNEQFF
TGCGCCAGCACTCCGGTAGTTTCTCGCAATGAGCAGTTCTTC
>TRBJ2-7|TRBV10-3|.|once
CAISEGAATTGEQYF
TGTGCCATCAGTGAGGGGGCGGCTACTACAGGGGAGCAGTACTTC
>TRBJ1-6|TRBV28|TRBD1|.
CASSLDRANSPLHF
TGTGCCAGCAGTTTAGACAGGGCCAATTCACCCCTCCACTTT
>TRBJ2-7|TRBV19|TRBD2|.
CASRNERGVFNYEQHF
TGTGCCAGTAGGAACGAGCGGGGGGTTTTTAACTACGAGCAGCACTTC
>TRBJ2-3|TRBV19|TRBD1|.
CASIGGTGGTDTQYF
TGTGCCAGTATAGGGGGGACAGGAGGCACAGATACGCAGTATTTT
>TRBJ2-7|TRBV14|TRBD1|.
CASSPTTGMGSYEQYF
TGTGCCAGCAGCCCCACGACAGGGATGGGCTCCTACGAGCAGTACTTC
>TRBJ2-5|TRBV5-1|.|.
CASKLASQETQYF
TGCGCCAGCAAGCTAGCGAGCCAAGAGACCCAGTACTTC
>TRBJ2-3|TRBV9|.|.
CASSPGRRGLTDTQYF
TGTGCCAGCAGCCCCGGAAGGCGGGGACTCACAGATACGCAGTATTTT
>TRBJ1-1|TRBV12-5|TRBD1|few
CASGLTQGGNTEAFF
TGTGCTAGTGGTTTGACACAGGGGGGGAACACTGAAGCTTTCTTT
>TRBJ2-2|TRBV7-6|TRBD2|.
CASSLGTSVNTGELFF
TGTGCCAGCAGCTTAGGGACTAGCGTGAACACCGGGGAGCTGTTTTTT
>TRBJ1-1|TRBV2|TRBD1|.
CAGGGLIRGTAPINTEAFF
TGTGCCGGCGGCGGATTAATCCGGGGGACAGCGCCAATAAACACTGAAGCTTTCTTT
>TRBJ2-1|TRBV9|TRBD1|.
CASSIGQGVSNEQFF
TGTGCCAGCAGCATCGGACAGGGCGTATCAAATGAGCAGTTCTTC
>TRBJ2-5|TRBV5-6|.|.
CASSLEGRARQETQYF
TGTGCCAGCAGCTTGGAGGGGCGAGCAAGGCAAGAGACCCAGTACTTC
>TRBJ1-2|TRBV6-6|TRBD1|.
CASSMIRDSAFYGYTF
TGTGCCAGCAGCATGATTCGGGACAGCGCCTTCTATGGCTACACCTTC
>TRBJ1-1|TRBV10-3|.|.
CAIRVNTEAFF
TGTGCCATCCGGGTAAACACTGAAGCTTTCTTT
>TRBJ2-5|TRBV6-5|.|.
CASSVGSYGKTQYF
TGTGCCAGCAGTGTCGGGTCCTACGGAAAGACCCAGTACTTC
>TRBJ2-7|TRBV7-9|TRBD1|.
CASSPGTGLYEQYF
TGTGCCAGCAGCCCCGGGACAGGACTCTACGAGCAGTACTTC
>TRBJ2-6|TRBV4-3|.|.
CASSSGGSGANVLTF
TGCGCCAGCAGCTCCGGGGGCTCTGGGGCCAACGTCCTGACTTTC
>TRBJ2-3|TRBV5-8|.|.
CASSLNLGPTDTQYF
TGTGCCAGCAGCTTAAATCTAGGCCCCACAGATACGCAGTATTTT
>TRBJ1-5|TRBV18|.|.
CASSPSRGADQPQHF
TGTGCCAGCTCACCTTCTCGGGGGGCGGATCAGCCCCAGCATTTT